These T cell receptor beta chains were read from a single sample in a study of cytomegalovirus exposure and HLA in healthy donors. Libraries were prepared by immunoSEQ multiplex PCR; TCRdb keeps only in-frame clonotypes and omits some of them. Seen here are about 77,000 clones, over 70% observed once, and the top ten hold 7.2%. Sequencing used PBMCs. These receptors all stem from a middle-aged woman in good health and CMV-seronegative. CDR3s include the opening cysteine and the closing phenylalanine or tryptophan. D genes are given only for firm matches. Some rows mark clone size as missing; the rest say once, few, many or name a class of expanded clone.

clone_size	v_call	d_call	j_call	cdr3_aa	cdr3_nt
-	TRBV7-8	-	TRBJ1-1	CASSLGGAETEAFF	TGTGCCAGCAGCTTAGGTGGGGCGGAAACTGAAGCTTTCTTT
-	TRBV27	-	TRBJ1-5	CASSSIFRDTVKGPQHF	TGTGCCAGCAGTTCGATCTTCCGGGACACCGTTAAGGGTCCCCAGCATTTT
-	TRBV5-1	TRBD1	TRBJ1-1	CASSPRLGTVGTEAFF	TGCGCCAGCAGCCCCCGGCTGGGGACAGTAGGAACTGAAGCTTTCTTT
-	TRBV9	-	TRBJ1-2	CASSVGGLYGYTF	TGTGCCAGCAGCGTGGGAGGGCTCTACGGCTACACCTTC
-	TRBV28	TRBD1	TRBJ2-7	CASSFQGVHNYEQYF	TGTGCCAGCAGTTTTCAGGGGGTACATAACTACGAGCAGTACTTC
-	TRBV7-3	TRBD1	TRBJ1-2	CASSSTGGYGYTF	TGTGCCAGCAGCTCGACAGGGGGCTATGGCTACACCTTC
-	TRBV27	TRBD1	TRBJ1-2	CASRPLGGQGNGYTF	TGTGCCAGCCGTCCTCTGGGGGGACAGGGTAATGGCTACACCTTC
-	TRBV18	-	TRBJ1-2	CASSPTTGPLNYGYTF	TGTGCCAGCTCACCTACGACAGGACCCCTTAACTATGGCTACACCTTC
-	TRBV2	-	TRBJ1-1	CASSERSRGGNTEAFF	TGTGCCAGCAGTGAAAGATCGAGGGGAGGGAACACTGAAGCTTTCTTT
once	TRBV14	-	TRBJ1-1	CASSQESRGRAFF	TGTGCCAGCAGCCAAGAGAGTCGAGGTCGTGCTTTCTTT
-	TRBV27	-	TRBJ2-2	CASRVGASGELFF	TGTGCCAGCAGAGTAGGGGCTTCCGGGGAGCTGTTTTTT
-	TRBV6-6	TRBD2	TRBJ2-1	CASRTSGLAVYNEQFF	TGTGCCAGCAGAACCTCGGGACTAGCGGTCTACAATGAGCAGTTCTTC
once	TRBV18	TRBD1	TRBJ2-3	CASSLGQETDTQYF	TGTGCCAGCTCACTTGGACAGGAAACAGATACGCAGTATTTT
-	TRBV7-2	-	TRBJ1-5	CASSLGRGTNSNQPQHF	TGTGCCAGCAGCTTAGGGAGGGGAACTAATAGCAATCAGCCCCAGCATTTT
-	TRBV11-2	-	TRBJ1-1	CASSPRMATDDVNTEAFF	TGTGCCAGCAGCCCCAGAATGGCGACAGACGATGTGAACACTGAAGCTTTCTTT
-	TRBV7-2	TRBD1	TRBJ1-6	CASSSDRVGNSPLHF	TGTGCCAGCAGCTCAGACAGGGTCGGTAATTCACCCCTCCACTTT
few	TRBV27	-	TRBJ1-1	CASSFRRNTEAFF	TGTGCCAGCAGTTTTCGCAGGAACACTGAAGCTTTCTTT
-	TRBV4-2	-	TRBJ2-5	CASSQDRGTQETQYF	TGTGCCAGCAGCCAAGACAGGGGGACTCAAGAGACCCAGTACTTC
-	TRBV5-8	TRBD2	TRBJ2-1	CASSLSGRSYNEQFF	TGTGCCAGCAGCTTGAGCGGGAGATCCTACAATGAGCAGTTCTTC
few	TRBV4-3	TRBD2	TRBJ2-7	CASSQDLGLAGHEQYF	TGCGCCAGCAGCCAAGATTTGGGACTAGCGGGACACGAGCAGTACTTC
-	TRBV18	-	TRBJ2-6	CASSPIPGLGANVLTF	TGTGCCAGCTCACCGATACCGGGACTTGGGGCCAACGTCCTGACTTTC
-	TRBV5-4	TRBD2	TRBJ2-5	CASSFEAGRQETQYF	TGTGCCAGCAGCTTTGAAGCGGGGAGACAAGAGACCCAGTACTTC
-	TRBV13	TRBD1	TRBJ2-7	CASSRKEDRALHEQYF	TGTGCCAGCAGCCGCAAAGAAGACAGGGCATTACACGAGCAGTACTTC
few	TRBV25-1	TRBD1	TRBJ1-5	CASSESGGRNQPQHF	TGTGCCAGCAGTGAATCAGGGGGAAGAAATCAGCCCCAGCATTTT
-	TRBV15	-	TRBJ2-2	CATSRDSAGATGELFF	TGTGCCACCAGCAGAGATTCGGCAGGGGCCACCGGGGAGCTGTTTTTT
-	TRBV30	-	TRBJ1-3	CAWSVRRGNSSGNTIYF	TGTGCCTGGAGTGTACGGCGGGGCAACAGCTCTGGAAACACCATATATTTT
-	TRBV7-3	-	TRBJ2-3	CASSLNLAQSTDTQYF	TGTGCCAGCAGCTTAAATCTAGCGCAGAGCACAGATACGCAGTATTTT
-	TRBV5-8	-	TRBJ2-5	CASSSGLRVQETQYF	TGTGCCAGCAGCTCGGGACTGAGAGTGCAAGAGACCCAGTACTTC
-	TRBV2	TRBD2	TRBJ2-7	CASNPRLAGDYEQYF	TGTGCCAGCAACCCTCGGCTAGCGGGAGACTACGAGCAGTACTTC
-	TRBV6-5	-	TRBJ1-1	CASTKGRNTEAFF	TGTGCCAGCACCAAGGGGCGGAACACTGAAGCTTTCTTT
-	TRBV5-1	TRBD2	TRBJ2-5	CASSSGGRETQYF	TGCGCCAGCAGCTCGGGGGGGCGGGAGACCCAGTACTTC
-	TRBV5-4	-	TRBJ2-1	CASSFLQDNEQFF	TGTGCCAGCAGCTTTTTACAAGACAATGAGCAGTTCTTC
-	TRBV25-1	-	TRBJ2-1	CASSEPGGPFDSYNEQFF	TGTGCCAGCAGTGAACCCGGGGGACCTTTTGACTCCTACAATGAGCAGTTCTTC
-	TRBV7-2	-	TRBJ2-5	CASSSEETQYF	TGTGCCAGCAGCTCGGAAGAGACCCAGTACTTC
-	TRBV10-1	-	TRBJ2-5	CASSEAGKETQYF	TGCGCCAGCAGTGAAGCGGGTAAAGAGACCCAGTACTTC
once	TRBV6-1	-	TRBJ1-5	CASSRDNQPQHF	TGTGCCAGCAGTCGGGATAATCAGCCCCAGCATTTT
-	TRBV9	-	TRBJ2-3	CASSLNFDSLDLPSSTDTQYF	TGTGCCAGCAGCCTTAACTTCGACAGTCTCGACCTTCCCTCTAGCACAGATACGCAGTATTTT
-	TRBV10-3	TRBD1	TRBJ2-7	CAISSGQGAFGEQYF	TGTGCCATCAGCTCAGGACAGGGGGCGTTTGGCGAGCAGTACTTC
-	TRBV25-1	-	TRBJ1-1	CASSAPRAHTEAFF	TGTGCCAGCAGCGCCCCCAGGGCCCACACTGAAGCTTTCTTT
-	TRBV25-1	TRBD1	TRBJ1-1	CASTIGQGASAFF	TGTGCCAGCACAATCGGGCAGGGGGCTTCAGCTTTCTTT
-	TRBV19	-	TRBJ2-1	CASRSGEKNEQFF	TGTGCCAGTAGGTCAGGGGAGAAGAATGAGCAGTTCTTC
-	TRBV5-1	TRBD1	TRBJ1-2	CASSAGQGANYGYTF	TGCGCCAGCAGCGCGGGACAGGGAGCTAACTATGGCTACACCTTC
-	TRBV9	-	TRBJ1-1	CASSPTVNTEAFF	TGTGCCAGCAGTCCGACAGTGAACACTGAAGCTTTCTTT
once	TRBV5-1	TRBD2	TRBJ2-7	CASSMTTGRGGGEQYF	TGCGCCAGCAGCATGACTACCGGGAGGGGGGGAGGCGAGCAGTACTTC
few	TRBV5-1	-	TRBJ2-2	CASSSLANTGELFF	TGCGCCAGCAGTTCCCTCGCGAACACCGGGGAGCTGTTTTTT
-	TRBV21-1	-	TRBJ2-5	CASSRTSGIDHPGETQYF	TGTGCCAGCAGCAGGACTAGCGGGATAGACCATCCAGGTGAGACCCAGTACTTC
few	TRBV30	TRBD1	TRBJ2-7	CAWRATGQISYEQYF	TGTGCCTGGAGAGCCACGGGACAGATTAGCTACGAGCAGTACTTC